These T cell receptor beta chains were read from a single sample in a study of T cells in Graves' hyperthyroidism and ophthalmopathy. TCRdb re-called the multiplex PCR reads through MiXCR, storing one row per CDR3 protein. The sample shows 300,000 to 350,000 distinct CDR3 sequences, over 15% of them seen only once. The specimen was blood. Source of these receptors: a man in his thirties or forties with Graves' hyperthyroidism. CDR3s include the opening cysteine and the closing phenylalanine or tryptophan. The D gene is left open where the match is weak. A row's size may be missing; if present it is once, few, many or a size class.

TRBJ1-5,-,TRBV19,-,14,CASSWGLINQPQHF,TGTGCCAGTAGTTGGGGGCTGATCAATCAGCCCCAGCATTTT
TRBJ2-7,-,TRBV10-3,-,13,CAINDGSLEQQYF,TGTGCCATCAACGACGGGAGCTTGGAACAGCAGTACTTC
TRBJ1-5,-,TRBV5-1,-,13,CASSIDRSQPPHF,TGCGCCAGCAGCATCGACCGGAGTCAGCCCCCGCATTTT
TRBJ2-7,TRBD2,TRBV4-1,-,15,CASSQATSGGYEQYF,TGCGCCAGCAGCCAAGCGACTAGCGGGGGCTACGAGCAGTACTTC
TRBJ1-2,-,TRBV10-3,-,14,CAISDTQPYYGYTF,TGTGCCATCAGTGACACCCAACCGTACTATGGCTACACCTTC
TRBJ2-3,TRBD2,TRBV12-3/TRBV12-4,-,17,CASSPQTSGRSGDTQYF,TGTGCCAGCAGTCCCCAGACTAGCGGGAGATCCGGAGATACGCAGTATTTT
TRBJ2-1,-,TRBV20-1,many,15,CSARDGRVTYNEQFF,TGCAGTGCTAGAGATGGGCGGGTAACCTACAATGAGCAGTTCTTC
TRBJ1-1,-,TRBV28,many,13,CASSFTSRYEAFF,TGTGCCAGCAGTTTTACATCCCGGTATGAAGCTTTCTTT
TRBJ2-1,TRBD1,TRBV5-6,-,15,CASEGQGGTYNEQFF,TGTGCCAGCGAGGGACAGGGGGGGACCTACAATGAGCAGTTCTTC
TRBJ2-7,TRBD1,TRBV12-3/TRBV12-4,many,13,CASSPTGAGEQYF,TGTGCCAGCAGTCCGACAGGGGCAGGCGAGCAGTACTTC
TRBJ1-5,TRBD1,TRBV6-1,-,16,CASSPRYRQGYQPQHF,TGTGCCAGCAGTCCCCGATATCGACAGGGATATCAGCCCCAGCATTTT
TRBJ1-2,-,TRBV13,few,16,CAIPRGANEFNYGYTF,TGTGCCATCCCTCGGGGCGCGAATGAATTTAACTATGGCTACACCTTC
TRBJ2-1,TRBD2,TRBV20-1,many,15,CSATQGLVSYNEQFF,TGCAGTGCTACCCAAGGACTAGTCTCCTACAATGAGCAGTTCTTC
TRBJ1-6,-,TRBV11-2,-,14,CASSRETGPPPLHF,TGTGCCAGCAGCCGAGAAACCGGGCCCCCACCCCTCCACTTT
TRBJ2-1,TRBD1,TRBV5-6,-,14,CASSPRGSVDEQFF,TGTGCCAGCAGCCCCAGGGGGTCAGTAGATGAGCAGTTCTTC
TRBJ2-7,TRBD1,TRBV12-3/TRBV12-4,many,12,CASSFTGDEQYF,TGTGCCAGCAGTTTCACAGGGGACGAGCAGTACTTC
TRBJ2-7,-,TRBV7-8,-,15,CASSHRLGTEGEQYF,TGTGCCAGCAGCCATAGGCTTGGAACCGAAGGGGAGCAGTACTTC
TRBJ1-2,-,TRBV12-3/TRBV12-4,few,13,CASSFPGVYGYTF,TGTGCCAGCAGTTTTCCGGGGGTATATGGCTACACCTTC
TRBJ2-7,TRBD1,TRBV11-3,-,17,CASSLARDSELLYEQYF,TGTGCCAGCAGCTTAGCTCGGGACAGCGAGCTTCTCTACGAGCAGTACTTC
TRBJ2-7,TRBD1,TRBV15,-,15,CATSSIDRGAREQYF,TGTGCCACCAGCAGCATAGACAGGGGGGCGCGCGAGCAGTACTTC
TRBJ2-7,-,TRBV11-3,-,13,CASSRWGSYERYF,TGTGCCAGCAGCCGTTGGGGATCTTACGAGCGGTACTTC
TRBJ2-3,TRBD2,TRBV3-1,few,19,CASSQDAVTSGSRTDTQYF,TGTGCCAGCAGCCAAGATGCCGTAACTAGCGGGAGCCGCACAGATACGCAGTATTTT
TRBJ2-3,TRBD2,TRBV19,-,14,CASSPGLEVDTQYF,TGTGCCAGTTCCCCGGGACTAGAGGTTGATACGCAGTATTTT
TRBJ2-4,TRBD2,TRBV12-3/TRBV12-4,-,16,CASSLAGGPGENIQYF,TGTGCCAGCAGTCTCGCGGGAGGACCCGGGGAAAACATTCAGTACTTC
TRBJ2-7,TRBD2,TRBV20-1,few,13,CSARGGSAYEQYF,TGCAGTGCTAGGGGCGGGAGTGCCTACGAGCAGTACTTC
TRBJ2-7,-,TRBV28,many,12,CASTTVTYEQYF,TGTGCCAGCACAACAGTGACCTACGAGCAGTACTTC
TRBJ1-1,-,TRBV6-1,many,14,CASSERTTNTEAFF,TGTGCCAGCAGTGAGCGCACAACGAACACTGAAGCTTTCTTT
TRBJ2-3,TRBD2,TRBV18,many,16,CASSPGVAGAVDTQYF,TGTGCCAGCTCACCCGGAGTGGCGGGAGCTGTAGATACGCAGTATTTT
TRBJ2-5,TRBD2,TRBV3-1,many,16,CASSQKQLAGAETQYF,TGTGCCAGCAGCCAAAAACAACTAGCGGGAGCAGAGACCCAGTACTTC
TRBJ1-6,-,TRBV2,many,17,CASSERLGLSYNSPLHF,TGTGCCAGCAGTGAAAGGTTGGGGCTATCCTATAATTCACCCCTCCACTTT
TRBJ2-3,-,TRBV7-2,few,14,CASSLQQGGDTQYF,TGTGCCAGCAGCCTTCAACAGGGGGGGGATACGCAGTATTTT
TRBJ1-2,-,TRBV3-1,many,14,CASSQGGSAGGYTF,TGTGCCAGCAGCCAAGGTGGGTCAGCGGGCGGCTACACCTTC
TRBJ2-3,TRBD1,TRBV12-5,-,17,CASGLVLGTALTDTQYF,TGTGCTAGTGGTTTGGTACTGGGGACAGCCCTCACAGATACGCAGTATTTT
TRBJ1-4,TRBD1,TRBV28,-,17,CASSLGDRGLPNEKLFF,TGTGCCAGCAGCTTAGGGGACAGGGGGCTTCCTAATGAAAAACTGTTTTTT
TRBJ1-6,-,TRBV6-5,few,17,CASSYSRGWEDNSPLHF,TGTGCCAGCAGTTACTCAAGAGGGTGGGAAGATAATTCACCCCTCCACTTT
TRBJ2-1,-,TRBV11-1,many,13,CASSYTGNNEQFF,TGTGCCAGCAGTTACACCGGGAACAATGAGCAGTTCTTC
TRBJ2-1,TRBD1,TRBV6-1,-,19,CAISESPGGSLNSYNEQFF,TGTGCCATCAGTGAGTCGCCAGGGGGCTCCTTAAACTCCTACAATGAGCAGTTCTTC
TRBJ2-5,-,TRBV25-1,-,13,CASSPVARETQYF,TGTGCCAGCAGTCCCGTAGCACGGGAGACCCAGTACTTC
TRBJ2-1,TRBD2,TRBV19,-,15,CASSIGTSGSGEQFF,TGTGCCAGTAGTATTGGGACTAGCGGGAGTGGTGAGCAGTTCTTC
TRBJ2-2,TRBD2,TRBV5-1,-,16,CASSSLAGAGTGELFF,TGCGCCAGCAGCTCCCTAGCGGGAGCAGGGACCGGGGAGCTGTTTTTT
TRBJ2-3,TRBD2,TRBV7-9,few,16,CASSPVSGRNTDTQYF,TGTGCCAGCAGCCCCGTTAGCGGGAGAAACACAGATACGCAGTATTTT